The rows below give T cell receptor beta chains drawn from one sample of a study of metastatic and nonmetastatic thyroid tumors. TCRdb re-analyzed the PCR reads through MiXCR. This sample has 5,000 to 7,000 clones; 29% occur once, and the top ten carry 16%. Sequenced material: adjacent normal tissue. The receptors derive from a female donor with papillary thyroid cancer or a benign thyroid nodule (not recorded which). Some clones in this sample may be carry-over from other donors' samples. The conserved cysteine and the conserved F or W are not part of the CDR3 here. The order of the fields is D gene, V gene, J gene, clone size, CDR3 protein. D genes are given only for firm matches. Clone size is given for some rows only: seen once, a few or many times, or a class if the clone is expanded.

.,TRBV28,TRBJ1-3,few,ASIGSAYSGNTIY
TRBD1,TRBV24-1,TRBJ2-1,medium-sized,ATSDFGQGRNEQF
.,TRBV27,TRBJ1-2,few,ASTKGRGYGYT
TRBD2,TRBV6-6,TRBJ2-1,.,ASSYSRERAGGWDEQF
.,TRBV6-1,TRBJ1-2,few,ASSPIQWPGYGYT
.,TRBV11-2,TRBJ2-7,.,ASSRVRTREQY
.,TRBV11-1,TRBJ1-5,.,ASSEAGPRVSCNQPQH
TRBD1,TRBV4-1,TRBJ2-7,medium-sized,ASSQRDRGVQY
.,TRBV18,TRBJ2-3,.,ASSPPGGADTQY
TRBD1,TRBV12-3/TRBV12-4,TRBJ2-1,.,ASTSGQGSHNEKF
.,TRBV5-1,TRBJ2-3,few,ASSLSRLVDTQY
.,TRBV28,TRBJ1-1,few,ASSLVGVTEAF
.,TRBV18,TRBJ2-1,.,AISPSRECGEQF
TRBD2,TRBV19,TRBJ2-3,.,ASSSRREGTQY
TRBD1,TRBV20-1,TRBJ2-1,medium-sized,SARKQGEAFSLQF
.,TRBV20-1,TRBJ1-3,.,SARDRGSSGNTIY
.,TRBV6-1,TRBJ2-1,few,ASSDSYNEQF
.,TRBV6-4,TRBJ1-1,.,ASSEGSNTEAF
.,TRBV18,TRBJ1-2,medium-sized,ASSPPDGTRYGYT
.,TRBV2,TRBJ1-1,medium-sized,ATWEILNTEAF
TRBD1,TRBV5-1,TRBJ2-7,once,ASSLEGQYLYEQY
.,TRBV5-1,TRBJ1-1,many,ASSLGRVNTEAF
.,TRBV2,TRBJ2-7,few,ASSGGRVLPVEQY
.,TRBV27,TRBJ1-1,medium-sized,ASSVRRYTNTEAF
.,TRBV7-2,TRBJ2-7,.,ASSSTRPAYEQY
TRBD2,TRBV6-5,TRBJ2-7,.,ASSYGGVFYEQY